This T cell receptor (beta chain) originates from a study of cytomegalovirus exposure and HLA in healthy donors. The PCR was carried out with 60 Vbeta primers and 13 Jbeta primers. Only in-frame clones appear in the TCRdb table, and some are missing; sequencing was by immunoSEQ multiplex PCR. The repertoire holds 220,000 or so clones, with around 75% as singletons. The length of the CDR3 is 16 residues. The junction had 5 bases not matched to a gene; V was cut back by 1 base and J by 0 bases. Germline loops: CDR1 MNHNS, CDR2 SASEGT. This chain links TRBV6-1 with TRBJ2-7; TRBD1 agrees at 8 bases. The TCR comes from a woman in her twenties or thirties in good health and CMV-seronegative. Sequencing input: PBMCs. CDR3 protein: CASSEGRQGFSYEQYF. CDR3 bases: TGTGCCAGCAGTGAAGGACGACAGGGGTTCTCCTACGAGCAGTACTTC.